These 17 T cell receptor beta chains were all obtained from the same sample, sequenced in a study of sequential checkpoint blockade in melanoma. Specified treatment: randomized to nivolumab then ipilimumab (arm A) or the reverse (arm B). Sequencing used immunoSEQ multiplex PCR; TCRdb keeps in-frame clones, though not all of them. This sample has 10,000 to 15,000 clones; about 28% occur once, and the top ten carry 15% to 20%. Sample: tumor tissue (inferred from file names), taken from a patient given nivolumab and ipilimumab in sequence. Source of these receptors: a human donor with melanoma.

This clone was seen many times. This chain joins TRBV9 and TRBJ1-1, with D perhaps matching TRBD1 (5 bases). In germline, CDR1 is SGDLS, CDR2 YYNGEE. The CDR3 is 16 amino acids. The V gene lost 1 base and the J gene lost 5 bases, with 18 bases spanning the gap. CDR3 DNA sequence: TGTGCCAGCAGCGTAAACGTCGGGGGGACCGGGACTGAAGCTTTCTTT. Translating gives CASSVNVGGTGTEAFF.

The V and J genes are TRBV6-8 and TRBJ1-2; D is unresolved. This CDR3 spans 15 amino acids. The V and J ends lost 1 base and 7 bases respectively, with 16 bases between them. The V gene's germline CDR1 is MNHGY and CDR2 SAAAGT. The DNA of the CDR3 is TGTGCCAGCAGTTACTTGATATGGAGGGCCGGTGGCTACACCTTC. As protein: CASSYLIWRAGGYTF.

This clone was seen only a few times. The rearrangement uses TRBV6-8 and TRBJ2-3; TRBD1 agrees at 7 bases. Unmatched junction bases numbered 5, after V lost 5 bases and J lost 3 bases. This CDR3 has 14 residues. In germline, CDR1 is MNHGY, CDR2 SAAAGT. CDR3 sequence: CASSPGTDTDTQYF. In nucleotides, the CDR3 is TGTGCCAGCAGTCCCGGGACAGATACAGATACGCAGTATTTT.

This clone was observed many times. This sample also contains other DNA sequences that code for the same CDR3. The chain joins TRBV11-3 to TRBJ1-1; D not resolved. CDR1 and CDR2 from the germline V gene are SGHNT and YENEEA. Trimming removed 3 bases at V and 1 base at J, with 12 bases between. CDR3 length: 15 amino acids. CDR3 amino acids: CASSLGGRRNTEAFF. CDR3 nucleotide sequence: TGTGCCAGCAGCTTGGGCGGACGGCGGAACACTGAAGCTTTCTTT.

This chain uses TRBV23-1 with TRBJ2-1, with D tentatively TRBD2 (5 bases). TRBV23-1 carries the ORF label, with uncertain function. V was cut by 3 bases and J by 7 bases, with 16 bases left in between. The CDR3 runs 15 residues. The CDR3 nucleotides read TGCGCCAGCAGTCAGGACTTACCTCCAATGAATGAGCAGTTCTTC. This gives the protein CASSQDLPPMNEQFF.

The chain joins TRBV5-1 to TRBJ1-6; TRBD1 is a possible D gene (6 bases). Trimming took 2 bases from V and 7 from J, leaving 10 bases between them. Germline CDR1 and CDR2: SGHRS and YFSETQ. The CDR3 has 14 residues. Written as DNA, the CDR3 is TGCGCCAGCAGCTTAGGCCAGGGGAATTCACCCCTCCACTTT. Translated, it gives CASSLGQGNSPLHF.

Only a few counts were recorded for this clone. The chain has TRBV28 and TRBJ1-5, with TRBD1 as a possible D gene (5 bases). V gave up 6 bases and J gave up 6 bases, with 18 bases separating them. The CDR3 extends over 15 amino acids. Germline values: CDR1 MDHEN, CDR2 SYDVKM. CDR3 sequence: CASSPHWGDGQPQHF. CDR3 coding DNA: TGTGCCAGCAGCCCTCACTGGGGGGACGGTCAGCCCCAGCATTTT.

This clone was counted only a few times. The chain employs TRBV12-5 and TRBJ1-2, with 9 nucleotides matching TRBD1. Per germline, CDR1 LGHNT and CDR2 FRNRAP. The CDR3 has 14 amino acids. Germline trimming cut 7 bases from V and 3 bases from J; bases unmatched to any gene: 6. CDR3 region: CASVWDRDDYGYTF. CDR3 bases: TGTGCTAGTGTCTGGGACAGGGATGACTATGGCTACACCTTC. The complete variable domain, with remaining parts taken from reference TRBV12-5 and TRBJ1-2, reads DARVTQTPRHKVTEMGQEVTMRCQPILGHNTVFWYRQTMMQGLELLAYFRNRAPLDDSGMPKDRFSAEMPDATLATLKIQPSEPRDSAVYFCASVWDRDDYGYTFGSGTRLTVV.

This clone was seen a handful of times. The chain carries TRBV18 and TRBJ2-3; D is unclear. CDR1 is KGHSH and CDR2 is LQKENI in the germline V gene. Trimming shortened V by 1 base and J by 0 bases, and 5 bases separated the two germline ends. The length of the CDR3 is 14 residues. CDR3 residues: CASSPQGSTDTQYF. The CDR3 nucleotides read TGTGCCAGCTCACCACAGGGAAGCACAGATACGCAGTATTTT.

V and J are TRBV5-1 and TRBJ2-3, with 7 positions matching TRBD1. This CDR3 comprises 15 residues. From germline, CDR1 is SGHRS and CDR2 YFSETQ. The junction had 12 bases not matched to a gene; V was cut back by 9 bases and J by 2 bases. This chain's CDR3 is CATKIRDSYTDTQYF. In nucleotides, the CDR3 is TGCGCCACCAAGATTCGGGACAGCTACACAGATACGCAGTATTTT.

This clone was seen only a few times. The chain carries TRBV5-1 and TRBJ2-3, with TRBD2 matching 15 bases. Per germline, CDR1 SGHRS and CDR2 YFSETQ. CDR3 size: 16 residues. Germline trimming cut 4 bases from V and 8 bases from J; bases unmatched to any gene: 8. As DNA, the CDR3 is TGCGCCAGCAGCACGGGACTAGCGGGGGGTTTTCCTACGCAGTATTTT. It specifies CASSTGLAGGFPTQYF.

The rearrangement links TRBV6-8 to TRBJ2-1; 9 bases fit TRBD1. J gave up 7 bases and V 2 bases, and 6 bases lay outside the gene matches. From germline, CDR1 is MNHGY and CDR2 SAAAGT. There are 15 residues in the CDR3. This chain's CDR3 is CASSYPDRGGNEQFF. CDR3 bases: TGTGCCAGCAGTTACCCGGACAGGGGTGGGAATGAGCAGTTCTTC.

The DNA for the CDR3 is TGTGCCAGTAGTATAGTATTTGGGACAGGGGGCTGGACCCAGCATTTT. Translation: CASSIVFGTGGWTQHF. This chain links TRBV19 with TRBJ1-5, with 12 bases aligning to TRBD1. The V gene end was trimmed by 1 base and the J gene end by 11 bases; junction bases not matched to a gene: 9. Germline CDR1 LNHDA, CDR2 SQIVND (reference sequence). This CDR3 region has 16 residues.

The rearrangement joins TRBV18 to TRBJ1-1, with D perhaps matching TRBD1 (6 bases). Per germline, CDR1 KGHSH and CDR2 LQKENI. This CDR3 contains 15 residues. V lost 3 bases, J lost 5 bases, and 16 bases lay in between. CDR3 bases: TGTGCCAGCTCACCTTGGCGGGGGAGGGGGACTGAAGCTTTCTTT. Translating it yields CASSPWRGRGTEAFF.

With regard to this clone: The read omits the CDR3's first 1 residue. Other DNA sequences of this sample code for an identical CDR3. The chain joins TRBV19 to TRBJ1-6. The CDR3 comprises 14 residues, both ends counted. Only the CDR3 bases that were read are kept: 39 of them, in frame from base 1. Germline V gene sequence: CDR1 LNHDA, CDR2 SQIVND (reference sequence). Incomplete CDR3 DNA: GCCAGTAGTGCGCGGGAGAGGGTGCCACCCCTCCACTTT. Its translation is ASSARERVPPLHF. The whole CDR3 region reads CASSARERVPPLHF.

The rearrangement joins TRBV28 to TRBJ1-5; D is unresolved. The germline gives CDR1 MDHEN, CDR2 SYDVKM. The CDR3 loop spans 12 amino acids. The ends were cut back, 5 bases at V and 9 bases at J, with 11 bases in the middle. For the CDR3, the DNA is TGTGCCAGCAGTCCACATACTGGGCCCCAGCATTTT. Translating gives CASSPHTGPQHF.

Remarks on this clone: One or more nucleotides could not be called with certainty, so the encoded amino acid is given as X. The CDR3 DNA reads TGTGCCAGTAGTATACGGGGGACASGCCTCCACTTT. Its translation: CASSIRGTXLHF. The J gene is TRBJ1-6, the V gene TRBV19; TRBD1 is a possible D gene (6 bases). The germline V and J ends were trimmed by 2 bases and 15 bases, with 11 bases remaining between them. The CDR3 covers 12 residues. Germline V gene sequence: CDR1 LNHDA, CDR2 SQIVND (reference sequence).